Below, 26 T cell receptor delta chains from the same sample are listed, as sequenced in a study of gamma-delta chains in newborns, infants, children. TCRdb fed the reads into CATT to redo clone calling. The data show 9,000 to 13,000 delta-chain clones, about 8.6% seen once. Sample: blood. The receptors derive from a child who was a newborn, infant or young child, either healthy, febrile or measles-vaccinated (not recorded which).

No V segment was called; the J segment is TRDJ3; no DNA check was done on the table's D call, TRDD3. This CDR3 is 18 amino acids long. Here the CDR3 DNA reads TGTGCCTGTGACACGGGCTGGGGCAGCTCCTGGGACACCCGACAGATGTTTTTC. Protein product: CACDTGWGSSWDTRQMFF.

This clone came up a few times. The rearrangement uses TRDV2 and TRDJ2, with D tentatively TRDD3 (5 bases). With 1 base removed from V and 3 bases from J, the gap between germline ends came to 8 bases. The germline CDR1 and CDR2 sequences are GEAIGNYY and EKD. CDR3 size: 14 residues. The CDR3 here is CACDTLGLTAQLFF. The CDR3 DNA is TGTGCCTGTGACACTCTGGGCCTGACAGCACAACTCTTCTTT.

This clone was recorded a few times. This chain connects TRDV1 to TRDJ2, with 7 nucleotides matching TRDD3. Germline loops: CDR1 TSWWSYY, CDR2 QGS. This CDR3 comprises 21 residues. After removal of 0 bases from V and 0 bases from J, the junction contained 16 bases not matched to a gene. CDR3 amino acids: CALGELPISYWGSPLTAQLFF. The CDR3 DNA reads as TGTGCTCTTGGGGAACTTCCGATATCGTACTGGGGATCCCCTTTGACAGCACAACTCTTCTTT.

This clone counts as medium-sized. The sample has other DNA sequences that encode this CDR3 too. The rearrangement joins TRDV2 to TRDJ3; TRDD3 matches 9 bases. Germline V gene data show CDR1 as GEAIGNYY and CDR2 as EKD. The CDR3 runs 18 residues. J gave up 0 bases and V 1 base, and 3 bases lay outside the gene matches. The CDR3 nucleotides read TGTGCCTGTGACACGGCTGGGGGATCCTCCTGGGACACCCGACAGATGTTTTTC. This codes for CACDTAGGSSWDTRQMFF.

This chain connects TRDV2 to TRDJ1, with 7 bases that match TRDD3. TCRdb is silent on the J gene; assignment here came from matching the DNA to germline. Germline CDR1 is GEAIGNYY and CDR2 is EKD. This CDR3 spans 16 amino acids. J lost 8 bases, V lost 0 bases, and 14 bases had no gene match. The CDR3 region has the DNA TGTGCCTGTGACACCGTGGGGGACGGGGACAGCTTAAAACTCATCTTT. Its translation is CACDTVGDGDSLKLIF.

This clone rates as medium-sized. This chain connects TRDV2 to TRDJ3, with D unresolved. The CDR3 extends over 17 amino acids. The V gene's germline CDR1 is GEAIGNYY and CDR2 EKD. Between the trimmed V and J ends, which lost 2 bases and 1 base, there was a span of 11 bases. The CDR3 nucleotides read TGTGCCTGTGACAGGGCAAGCGCGTCCTGGGACACCCGACAGATGTTTTTC. It encodes CACDRASASWDTRQMFF.

As concerns this clone: Within the sample, other DNA sequences also encode this same CDR3. The chain combines TRDV2 with TRDJ1; TRDD3 matches 10 bases. Losses at the gene ends were 5 bases for V and 0 bases for J; bases not matched to a gene: 11. The CDR3 is 17 residues long. Germline loops: CDR1 GEAIGNYY, CDR2 EKD. CDR3 coding DNA: TGTGCCTGTGTAGGTCTGGGGGATAACCCCTACACCGATAAACTCATCTTT. Its protein product is CACVGLGDNPYTDKLIF.

This clone appeared a few times. This chain uses TRDV2 with TRDJ1; 8 bases map to TRDD3. V gave up 4 bases and J gave up 0 bases; unmatched junction bases: 6. The germline gives CDR1 GEAIGNYY, CDR2 EKD. The CDR3 totals 15 residues. The DNA for the CDR3 is TGTGCCTGTGAGAGGCTGGGGGAAGACACCGATAAACTCATCTTT. Its translation is CACERLGEDTDKLIF.

This clone occurred once. The J gene was identified as TRDJ1, and no V gene was called; the table's TRDD3 call for D was not verified on the DNA. The CDR3 has 20 amino acids. The CDR3 sequence: CACNTMSSTDWGPFTDKLIF. As DNA, the CDR3 is TGTGCCTGTAACACGATGTCCAGTACGGACTGGGGGCCCTTCACCGATAAACTCATCTTT.

This clone showed up just a few times. The chain is built from TRDV2 and TRDJ1, with TRDD3 matching 9 bases. CDR1 is GEAIGNYY, CDR2 EKD, per germline. J lost 4 bases, V lost 1 base, and 6 bases had no gene match. CDR3 length equals 15 residues. The CDR3 region has the DNA TGTGCCTGTGACACGCTGGGGGATTTTGGCGATAAACTCATCTTT. As protein: CACDTLGDFGDKLIF.

Worth noting for this clone: A much larger clone differs by one base, so this may be a read error. The chain carries TRDV2 and TRDJ1, with 7 bases lining up with TRDD3. This CDR3 comprises 14 residues. V was clipped by 3 bases and J by 0 bases; unmatched bases: 3. The germline CDR1 and CDR2 sequences are GEAIGNYY and EKD. CDR3 nucleotide sequence: TGTGCCTGTGACCCCTGGGGGTACACCGATAAACTCATCTTT. Protein: CACDPWGYTDKLIF.

The sample holds a few counts of this clone. The J gene is TRDJ1, the V gene TRDV2, with 7 bases that match TRDD3. There are 15 residues in the CDR3. The J segment lost 4 bases and the V segment lost 3 bases, leaving 10 bases of the junction unmatched. CDR1 GEAIGNYY and CDR2 EKD come from the germline V gene. The CDR3 DNA reads TGTGCCTGTGACGCCTTATCTGGGGGCAACGATAAACTCATCTTT. Encoded protein: CACDALSGGNDKLIF.

The chain is built from TRDV2 and TRDJ1; possibly TRDD3 for D (6 bases). The length of the CDR3 is 18 residues. CDR1 is GEAIGNYY, CDR2 EKD, per germline. V was trimmed by 0 bases and J by 0 bases, leaving 19 bases between them. CDR3 DNA sequence: TGTGCCTGTGACACCGTCTACCCGGGGATTTCGTACACCGATAAACTCATCTTT. Its protein product is CACDTVYPGISYTDKLIF.

Only a few counts were recorded for this clone. The chain combines TRDV2 with TRDJ2, with 9 nucleotides matching TRDD3. Germline CDR1 is GEAIGNYY and CDR2 is EKD. The CDR3 covers 16 residues. V trimming: 0 bases; J trimming: 2 bases; junction bases outside the gene matches: 3. CDR3 bases: TGTGCCTGTGACACCGTGGGGGATAAATTGACAGCACAACTCTTCTTT. It encodes CACDTVGDKLTAQLFF.

Here the CDR3 reads CACDTVGEKTDKLIF. CDR3 nucleotides: TGTGCCTGTGACACGGTGGGAGAAAAAACCGATAAACTCATCTTT. The genes are TRDV2 and TRDJ1, with D unclear. The germline CDR1 and CDR2 sequences are GEAIGNYY and EKD. The germline V and J ends were trimmed by 1 base and 2 bases, with 13 bases remaining between them. This CDR3 contains 15 residues.

A note on this clone: This sample includes further DNA sequences coding for the same CDR3. The rearrangement uses TRDV2 and TRDJ3, with 10 bases that match TRDD3. V lost 1 base, J lost 2 bases, and 4 bases stayed unmatched. CDR1 is GEAIGNYY, CDR2 EKD, per germline. The CDR3 has 18 residues. CDR3 coding DNA: TGTGCCTGTGACACGGTGCTGGGGGATACCTGGGACACCCGACAGATGTTTTTC. The encoded protein is CACDTVLGDTWDTRQMFF.

The rearrangement joins TRDV2 to TRDJ1; TRDD3 matches at 13 bases. The V segment lost 0 bases and the J segment 1 base; nucleotides outside the gene matches: 7. In germline, CDR1 is GEAIGNYY, CDR2 EKD. This CDR3 region has 18 residues. CDR3 DNA sequence: TGTGCCTGTGACACCGTACTGGGGGATACGAGGGGCACCGATAAACTCATCTTT. This sequence encodes CACDTVLGDTRGTDKLIF.

The chain carries TRDV2 and TRDJ1, with 10 bases that match TRDD3. V was clipped by 0 bases and J by 0 bases; unmatched bases: 12. CDR1 and CDR2 (germline): GEAIGNYY, EKD. The length of the CDR3 is 19 residues. As DNA, the CDR3 is TGTGCCTGTGACACCGTTAATGGGGGATACAAGGGGCACACCGATAAACTCATCTTT. Translated: CACDTVNGGYKGHTDKLIF.

The chain's CDR3 is CALGEIFPRLGDTADKLIF. DNA for the CDR3: TGTGCTCTTGGGGAAATCTTCCCCAGACTGGGGGATACAGCCGATAAACTCATCTTT. V is TRDV1 and J is TRDJ1; 12 nucleotides match TRDD3. Looked up from germline, CDR1 is TSWWSYY and CDR2 is QGS. This CDR3 comprises 19 residues. V lost 2 bases, J lost 3 bases, and 13 bases stayed unmatched.

This clone was observed a handful of times. At the DNA level, this CDR3 is encoded by other sequences in the same sample as well. The gene calls are TRDV2 and TRDJ3; 12 positions agree with TRDD3. CDR3 length: 19 residues. The germline CDR1 and CDR2 sequences are GEAIGNYY and EKD. With V trimmed by 0 bases and J by 0 bases, 2 bases remained unmatched. The CDR3 loop is CACDTLLGDTSWDTRQMFF. CDR3 nucleotide sequence: TGTGCCTGTGACACCTTACTGGGGGATACCTCCTGGGACACCCGACAGATGTTTTTC.

The chain has TRDV2 and TRDJ1; 10 bases align to TRDD3. The V segment lost 0 bases and the J segment 0 bases; nucleotides outside the gene matches: 12. This CDR3 comprises 19 residues. Germline V gene sequence: CDR1 GEAIGNYY, CDR2 EKD. The CDR3 here is CACDTLTGGFKGDTDKLIF. The CDR3 DNA reads as TGTGCCTGTGACACCCTTACTGGGGGATTTAAGGGGGACACCGATAAACTCATCTTT.

This chain joins TRDV2 and TRDJ1; 13 bases line up with TRDD3. The CDR3 has 17 amino acids. Unmatched junction bases numbered 8, after V lost 5 bases and J lost 0 bases. Germline lookup yields CDR1 GEAIGNYY and CDR2 EKD. The CDR3 sequence is CACGFLLGDTYTDKLIF. The CDR3 coding sequence is TGTGCCTGTGGTTTCCTACTGGGGGATACGTACACCGATAAACTCATCTTT.

This rearrangement joins TRDV2 to TRDJ1, with TRDD3 matching 13 bases. The germline CDR1 and CDR2 sequences are GEAIGNYY and EKD. This CDR3 has 19 amino acids. The junction had 22 bases not matched to a gene; V was cut back by 2 bases and J by 11 bases. This CDR3 is CACDKTGTGGYEPDRGLIF. In DNA, the CDR3 is TGTGCCTGTGACAAAACTGGTACTGGGGGATACGAACCGGACCGAGGGCTCATCTTT.

There are a few counts of this clone. The rearrangement joins TRDV2 to TRDJ3; 13 bases match TRDD3. The ends lost 3 bases at V and 1 base at J; junction bases unmatched: 5. CDR1 GEAIGNYY and CDR2 EKD come from the germline V gene. The length of the CDR3 is 19 residues. CDR3 in DNA: TGTGCCTGTGACCCGGTACTGGGGGATACGTCCTGGGACACCCGACAGATGTTTTTC. Amino acids: CACDPVLGDTSWDTRQMFF.

In its sample, this clone was seen a few times. The same CDR3 can be traced to other DNA sequences in this sample. The chain combines TRDV2 with TRDJ2; 8 bases match TRDD3. The V and J ends lost 3 bases and 5 bases, in that order; junction bases with no gene match: 4. Germline values: CDR1 GEAIGNYY, CDR2 EKD. The CDR3 runs 14 residues. The CDR3 sequence: CACDVLGVTAQLFF. For the CDR3, the DNA is TGTGCCTGTGACGTACTGGGGGTCACAGCACAACTCTTCTTT.

No V gene was called, though TRDJ3 was called as the J gene; the table's D gene call, TRDD3, was not cross checked with the DNA. The CDR3 extends over 19 amino acids. The CDR3 DNA is TGTGCCTGTGACACCGCCGGGGGGACACCCTCCTGGGACACCCGACAGATGTTTTTC. Amino acids: CACDTAGGTPSWDTRQMFF.